This is a list of T cell receptor beta chains from one sample in a study of T cells in Graves' hyperthyroidism and ophthalmopathy. TCRdb processed the multiplex PCR reads anew with MiXCR; each CDR3 protein has one entry. The sample lists roughly 500,000 distinct CDR3 sequences; roughly 15% were seen once. The sequenced material came from blood. These receptor sequences come from a woman in her 30s with Graves' ophthalmopathy. The CDR3 runs from the conserved cysteine through the conserved F or W. The D gene is left open where the match is weak. Clone size is stated in some rows and not others, as once, few, many or a class when expanded.

J gene: TRBJ2-3
D gene: -
V gene: TRBV20-1
clone size: many
CDR3 protein: CSASTGVGTDTQYF
CDR3 DNA: TGCAGTGCTAGTACGGGAGTTGGGACAGATACGCAGTATTTT

J gene: TRBJ2-5
D gene: TRBD2
V gene: TRBV15
clone size: many
CDR3 protein: CATSQPYEPGRTSGRGEETQYF
CDR3 DNA: TGTGCCACCAGCCAACCATATGAGCCGGGACGGACTAGCGGGAGGGGGGAAGAGACCCAGTACTTC

J gene: TRBJ2-1
D gene: TRBD2
V gene: TRBV2
clone size: many
CDR3 protein: CASRAGTSANNEQFF
CDR3 DNA: TGTGCCAGCAGGGCAGGGACTAGCGCGAACAATGAGCAGTTCTTC

J gene: TRBJ2-1
D gene: -
V gene: TRBV19
clone size: -
CDR3 protein: CASSKTSNTYNEQFF
CDR3 DNA: TGTGCCAGTAGTAAAACTAGTAATACCTACAATGAGCAGTTCTTC

J gene: TRBJ1-6
D gene: -
V gene: TRBV2
clone size: many
CDR3 protein: CASSASGPGDSPLHF
CDR3 DNA: TGTGCCAGCAGTGCGTCGGGACCGGGGGATTCACCCCTCCACTTT

J gene: TRBJ2-3
D gene: TRBD1
V gene: TRBV7-3
clone size: many
CDR3 protein: CASSLNPSGGSTDTQYF
CDR3 DNA: TGTGCCAGCAGCTTAAATCCCTCAGGGGGTAGCACAGATACGCAGTATTTT

J gene: TRBJ2-1
D gene: -
V gene: TRBV20-1
clone size: many
CDR3 protein: CSAITGLVASPEQFF
CDR3 DNA: TGCAGTGCTATAACAGGGCTGGTCGCCTCCCCTGAGCAGTTCTTC

J gene: TRBJ2-4
D gene: -
V gene: TRBV7-2
clone size: -
CDR3 protein: CASSFWQVLSKNIQYF
CDR3 DNA: TGTGCCAGCAGCTTTTGGCAGGTCCTATCCAAAAACATTCAGTACTTC

J gene: TRBJ1-5
D gene: -
V gene: TRBV20-1
clone size: -
CDR3 protein: CSASQGSAQPQHF
CDR3 DNA: TGCAGTGCTAGCCAGGGCTCGGCTCAGCCCCAGCATTTT

J gene: TRBJ2-1
D gene: -
V gene: TRBV11-1
clone size: many
CDR3 protein: CASTTRRNEQFF
CDR3 DNA: TGTGCCAGCACTACCCGACGGAATGAGCAGTTCTTC

J gene: TRBJ1-1
D gene: -
V gene: TRBV4-1
clone size: -
CDR3 protein: CASSLLGGTEGYPEAFF
CDR3 DNA: TGCGCCAGCAGCCTCCTCGGGGGCACCGAGGGGTACCCTGAAGCTTTCTTT

J gene: TRBJ2-3
D gene: TRBD2
V gene: TRBV12-3/TRBV12-4
clone size: many
CDR3 protein: CASSFAGGPRTQYF
CDR3 DNA: TGTGCCAGCAGTTTCGCGGGAGGGCCTCGTACGCAGTATTTT

J gene: TRBJ2-3
D gene: TRBD2
V gene: TRBV10-3
clone size: -
CDR3 protein: CAISETGGHTDTRYF
CDR3 DNA: TGTGCCATCAGTGAAACGGGGGGGCACACAGATACGCGGTATTTT

J gene: TRBJ1-1
D gene: -
V gene: TRBV7-2
clone size: many
CDR3 protein: CASSLGGGTSSAFF
CDR3 DNA: TGTGCCAGCAGCTTAGGGGGGGGGACTTCGTCAGCTTTCTTT

J gene: TRBJ1-6
D gene: -
V gene: TRBV20-1
clone size: few
CDR3 protein: CSARVTKSPLHF
CDR3 DNA: TGCAGTGCTAGAGTGACCAAGTCACCCCTCCACTTT

J gene: TRBJ2-5
D gene: -
V gene: TRBV20-1
clone size: -
CDR3 protein: CSAPKLEEGYGETQYF
CDR3 DNA: TGCAGTGCCCCGAAACTCGAGGAGGGGTATGGAGAGACCCAGTACTTC

J gene: TRBJ2-7
D gene: -
V gene: TRBV11-2
clone size: many
CDR3 protein: CASSFSDKSYEQYF
CDR3 DNA: TGTGCCAGCAGCTTTTCGGACAAGTCCTACGAGCAGTACTTC

J gene: TRBJ1-1
D gene: -
V gene: TRBV6-1
clone size: many
CDR3 protein: CASSTTGNTEAFF
CDR3 DNA: TGTGCCAGCAGCACGACAGGGAACACTGAAGCTTTCTTT

J gene: TRBJ1-1
D gene: -
V gene: TRBV19
clone size: few
CDR3 protein: CASRRGDMNTEAFF
CDR3 DNA: TGTGCCAGTAGGAGGGGGGATATGAACACTGAAGCTTTCTTT

J gene: TRBJ1-6
D gene: -
V gene: TRBV28
clone size: -
CDR3 protein: CASVPKWNSPLHF
CDR3 DNA: TGTGCCAGCGTTCCAAAATGGAATTCACCCCTCCACTTT

J gene: TRBJ2-7
D gene: TRBD2
V gene: TRBV2
clone size: -
CDR3 protein: CASSRTSGRDEQYF
CDR3 DNA: TGTGCCAGCAGTAGGACTAGCGGGAGGGACGAGCAGTACTTC

J gene: TRBJ1-1
D gene: -
V gene: TRBV19
clone size: few
CDR3 protein: CASMREPDTEAFF
CDR3 DNA: TGTGCCAGTATGCGGGAACCGGACACTGAAGCTTTCTTT

J gene: TRBJ2-1
D gene: -
V gene: TRBV9
clone size: few
CDR3 protein: CASSAYRVSSYNEQFF
CDR3 DNA: TGTGCCAGCAGCGCCTACAGGGTTTCCTCCTACAATGAGCAGTTCTTC